These 30 T cell receptor beta chains were sequenced from one sample in a study of T cell repertoires in cytomegalovirus infection. TCRdb reprocessed the reads with MiXCR, giving one entry per CDR3 protein. This sample has 350,000 to 550,000 distinct CDR3 sequences, with 31% found just once. The specimen sequenced was PBMCs. All receptors come from a human donor in good health (CMV status not recorded). Some clones in this sample may be carry-over from other donors' samples.

The CDR3 bases are TGCGCCAGCACGACAGCTATGAACACTGAAGCTTTCTTT. Its translation: CASTTAMNTEAFF. The gene calls are TRBV5-1 and TRBJ1-1; D is possibly TRBD1 (5 bases). V was pared by 6 bases and J by 0 bases, with 9 bases between. Germline-derived CDR1 and CDR2 are SGHRS and YFSETQ. The CDR3 runs to 13 residues.

V is TRBV3-1 and J is TRBJ2-3; 8 positions match TRBD1. Germline V gene data show CDR1 as LGHDT and CDR2 as YNNKEL (reference sequence). This CDR3 region has 15 residues. V shed 5 bases and J 5 bases; nucleotides not matched to a gene: 9. CDR3 DNA: TGTGCCAGCAGCGCCCGGACAGGGAATAAAGATACGCAGTATTTT. Amino acids: CASSARTGNKDTQYF.

Worth noting for this clonotype: This may be a read error, as it is one base from a much larger clone. V and J are TRBV6-2 or TRBV6-3 and TRBJ2-6; no firm D call. In germline, CDR1 is MNHEY, CDR2 SVGEGT. V was shortened by 2 bases and J by 0 bases, with 5 bases between the two germline ends. This CDR3 is 15 amino acids long. The CDR3 coding sequence is TGTGCCAGCAGTTACGACGGCTCTGGGGCCAACGTCCTGACTTTC. It yields the protein CASSYDGSGANVLTF.

A few counts support this clonotype. J is TRBJ1-4 and V is TRBV7-6; D is unresolved. Germline assignment: CDR1 SGHVS and CDR2 FNYEAQ. The CDR3 spans 14 residues. V was shortened by 2 bases and J by 4 bases, with 8 bases between the two germline ends. The CDR3 DNA is TGTGCCAGCAGCTTACACGAACTTAATGAAAAACTGTTTTTT. It codes for CASSLHELNEKLFF.

The chain links TRBV14 to TRBJ2-1; tentative D call: TRBD1 (5 bases). Germline loops: CDR1 SGHDN, CDR2 FVKESK. The CDR3 sequence is 15 residues long. V was trimmed by 5 bases and J by 15 bases, leaving 26 bases between them. DNA of the CDR3: TGTGCCAGCAGCTCTCGACAGAGCGAAAAGTCCCCGGCGTTCTTC. It translates to CASSSRQSEKSPAFF.

The V call is TRBV28, the J call TRBJ2-7; either TRBD1 or TRBD2 may fit D (5 bases each). The CDR3 length is 16 residues. Per the germline V gene, CDR1 is MDHEN and CDR2 is SYDVKM. Trimming stripped 2 bases from V and 0 bases from J, with 14 bases between. CDR3 in amino acids: CASSLLPPGPSYEQYF. As DNA, the CDR3 is TGTGCCAGCAGTTTACTTCCCCCGGGGCCCTCCTACGAGCAGTACTTC.

The CDR3 loop reads CASSTTRTTDTQYF. The CDR3, as DNA: TGCGCCAGCAGCACCACCCGGACCACAGATACGCAGTATTTT. The J gene is TRBJ2-3, the V gene TRBV4-1; no reliable D call. The CDR3 extends over 14 amino acids. Trimming shortened V by 5 bases and J by 2 bases, and 11 bases separated the two germline ends. Germline CDR1 reads MGHRA; CDR2 reads YSYEKL.

Concerning this clonotype: The junction does not match germline at one end; this may be a read error. V usage is TRBV4-1 and J usage is TRBJ1-3, with D possibly TRBD1 on 6 matching bases. Germline values: CDR1 MGHRA, CDR2 YSYEKL. The CDR3 sequence is 15 residues long. DNA of the CDR3: TGCGCCAGCATCCAAGTGACAGGCTCTGGAAACACCATATATTTT. Encoded protein: CASIQVTGSGNTIYF.

Regarding this clonotype: A junction boundary mismatches the germline segment, possibly from a read error. The chain links TRBV5-3 to TRBJ1-1; a possible D gene is TRBD1 (5 bases). TRBV5-3 is labeled an ORF, and its function is uncertain. This CDR3 comprises 15 residues. CDR3 region: CASSLPGSKIAEAFF. The CDR3 DNA is TGTGCCAGCAGCTTGCCAGGGTCAAAGATCGCTGAAGCTTTCTTT.

The chain links TRBV7-8 to TRBJ2-5; D gene uncertain. This CDR3 region has 15 residues. Trimming took 5 bases from V and 4 from J, leaving 17 bases between them. Germline CDR1 and CDR2: SGHVS and FQNEAQ. The CDR3 region has the DNA TGTGCCAGCAGCCCCGTCCGGAGCGTCGTAGAGACCCAGTACTTC. Amino acids: CASSPVRSVVETQYF.

Notes on this clonotype: It may be a read error: a sequence one base away is much more abundant. This chain links TRBV12-3 or TRBV12-4 with TRBJ2-1; D ambiguous. The CDR3 is 13 amino acids. CDR3 coding DNA: TGTGCCAGCAGTTTGTCCGGCTACAATGAGCGGTTCTTC. This codes for CASSLSGYNERFF.

The sample holds a few counts of this clonotype. V and J are TRBV24-1 and TRBJ2-3; D remains ambiguous. This CDR3 has 17 residues. V lost 8 bases and J lost 2, with 22 bases in between. CDR1 is KGHDR, CDR2 SFDVKD, per germline. The CDR3 DNA reads as TGTGCCACCAACGGGCCTGGACCAGATAAATACACAGATACGCAGTATTTT. Amino acids: CATNGPGPDKYTDTQYF.

The chain is built from TRBV27 and TRBJ2-5; possibly TRBD1 or TRBD2 for D (5 bases each). The germline V and J ends were trimmed by 0 bases and 7 bases, with 12 bases remaining between them. Germline values: CDR1 MNHEY, CDR2 SMNVEV (reference sequence). The CDR3 loop spans 14 amino acids. CDR3 protein: CASSLSGTEGTQYF. The CDR3 bases are TGTGCCAGCAGTTTATCCGGGACCGAAGGGACCCAGTACTTC.

J is TRBJ1-2 and V is TRBV29-1; D not certain. In germline, CDR1 is SQVTM, CDR2 ANQGSEA. V was shortened by 8 bases and J by 2 bases, with 15 bases between the two germline ends. There are 13 residues in the CDR3. In nucleotides, the CDR3 is TGCAGCACTTCAGAGGGCAGGAACTATGGCTACACCTTC. As protein: CSTSEGRNYGYTF.

The gene calls are TRBV12-3 or TRBV12-4 and TRBJ2-7, with 8 nucleotides matching TRBD1. Unmatched junction bases numbered 11, after V lost 7 bases and J lost 3 bases. This CDR3 region has 15 residues. The CDR3 bases are TGTGCCAGCACCGACGGACAGGGAACACTCTACGAGCAGTACTTC. Protein: CASTDGQGTLYEQYF.

This clonotype has more than one count but fewer than ten. The V gene is TRBV19, the J gene TRBJ2-3; D is ambiguous. The V gene's germline CDR1 is LNHDA and CDR2 SQIVND (reference sequence). This CDR3 is built from 12 residues. V was clipped by 6 bases and J by 6 bases, with 10 bases between them. The CDR3 is CASSNLRDTQYF. The DNA of the CDR3 is TGTGCCAGTAGCAACCTCAGGGATACGCAGTATTTT.

This clonotype was picked up a small number of times. This rearrangement joins TRBV5-4 to TRBJ2-3; 7 bases match TRBD2. Germline loops: CDR1 SGHNT, CDR2 YYREEE (reference sequence). Trimming removed 3 bases from V and 2 bases from J; junction bases left unmatched: 12. The CDR3 sequence is 17 residues long. The CDR3 here is CASSYSYWGGPTDTQYF. DNA for the CDR3: TGTGCCAGCAGCTATAGCTACTGGGGGGGACCCACAGATACGCAGTATTTT.

This clonotype has more than one count but fewer than ten. The chain combines TRBV2 with TRBJ1-5, with TRBD1 matching 7 bases. The CDR3 is 14 amino acids. With V trimmed by 7 bases and J by 11 bases, 14 bases remained unmatched. Germline values: CDR1 SNHLY, CDR2 FYNNEI. The CDR3 here is CASTDRVSGSAQHF. DNA of the CDR3: TGTGCCAGCACAGACAGGGTCTCCGGATCGGCCCAGCATTTT.

This chain joins TRBV5-5 and TRBJ2-1; D might be TRBD1 (6 bases). CDR1 is SGHKS, CDR2 YYEKEE, per germline (reference sequence). The CDR3 contains 15 residues. Trimming removed 4 bases at V and 5 bases at J, with 16 bases between. The CDR3: CASSHTKDSDNEQFF. Here the CDR3 DNA reads TGTGCCAGCAGCCACACTAAGGACAGTGACAATGAGCAGTTCTTC.

This clonotype has a handful of counts. The rearrangement uses TRBV7-9 and TRBJ1-5; 7 bases are a match to TRBD1. V lost 0 bases and J lost 3; bases outside the gene matches: 5. The CDR3 consists of 16 residues. Germline V gives CDR1 SEHNR, CDR2 FQNEAQ (reference sequence). The CDR3 DNA is TGTGCCAGCAGCTTAGCGGAACAGGGGTACAATCAGCCCCAGCATTTT. Amino acid sequence: CASSLAEQGYNQPQHF. Looking up the rest from reference TRBV7-9 and TRBJ1-5 gives the full variable domain: DTGVSQNPRHKITKRGQNVTFRCDPISEHNRLYWYRQTLGQGPEFLTYFQNEAQLEKSRLLSDRFSAERPKGSFSTLEIQRTEQGDSAMYLCASSLAEQGYNQPQHFGDGTRLSIL.

The V gene is TRBV20-1, the J gene TRBJ2-3; D is unresolved. Between the trimmed V and J ends, which lost 5 bases and 8 bases, there was a span of 11 bases. Germline values: CDR1 DFQATT, CDR2 SNEGSKA (reference sequence). This CDR3 contains 11 residues. The CDR3 spells CSAPSEPTQYF. CDR3 coding DNA: TGCAGTGCTCCCAGCGAGCCTACGCAGTATTTT.

In its sample, this clonotype was seen a few times. The chain combines TRBV12-3 or TRBV12-4 with TRBJ2-7, with 9 bases fitting TRBD1. The CDR3 length is 15 residues. Trimming at V came to 4 bases and at J to 5 bases, leaving 9 bases not matched to a gene. The CDR3 region is CASSSSGTGTHEQYF. CDR3 sequence (DNA): TGTGCCAGCAGTTCCTCCGGGACAGGGACCCACGAGCAGTACTTC.

In its sample, this clonotype is medium-sized. J is TRBJ2-3 and V is TRBV12-3 or TRBV12-4; weak D call: TRBD2 (6 bases). Trimming pared 6 bases from V and 3 bases from J, leaving 19 bases between. The CDR3 spans 16 residues. CDR3 loop: CASSRRRSGVTDTQYF. The CDR3 DNA is TGTGCCAGCAGCCGTCGCCGATCGGGGGTTACAGATACGCAGTATTTT.

On this clonotype: Being one base from a much bigger clone, this may be a read error. It is likely a read error, because the conserved phenylalanine at the end of the CDR3 is missing. V usage is TRBV7-2 and J usage is TRBJ1-5, with D uncertain. Trimming left V 3 bases short and J 4 bases short, with 4 bases between. This CDR3 has 12 amino acids. CDR1 is SGHTA, CDR2 FQGNSA, per germline. In DNA form, the CDR3 reads TGTGCCAGCAGCTTCCCGAATCAGCCCCAGCATGTT. It codes for CASSFPNQPQHV.

This clonotype has at least ten counts. This chain joins TRBV7-2 and TRBJ2-2, with D perhaps TRBD1 (5 bases). CDR1 and CDR2 from the germline V gene are SGHTA and FQGNSA. CDR3 size: 15 residues. Trimming cost V 4 bases and J 8 bases, with 17 bases left between them. The CDR3 loop reads CASSYGHQFPGELFF. The CDR3 DNA sequence: TGTGCCAGCAGCTATGGACACCAGTTTCCGGGGGAGCTGTTTTTT.

This clonotype has only a few counts. This chain links TRBV6-5 with TRBJ1-2; 7 bases align to TRBD1. Germline V gene data show CDR1 as MNHEY and CDR2 as SVGAGI. With V trimmed by 5 bases and J by 4 bases, 4 bases remained unmatched. The CDR3 runs to 13 residues. For the CDR3, the DNA is TGTGCCAGCAGTATTTCAGGGGGCTATGGCTACACCTTC. Its protein is CASSISGGYGYTF.

The chain combines TRBV12-3 or TRBV12-4 with TRBJ1-4; D may be TRBD1 (6 bases). V lost 1 base to trimming and J lost 7 bases, with 13 bases between them. The CDR3 runs 15 residues. In nucleotides, the CDR3 is TGTGCCAGCAGTTTAGGGAGGGGGATCTCTGAAAAACTGTTTTTT. This gives the protein CASSLGRGISEKLFF.

This clonotype was picked up a small number of times. The genes are TRBV6-1 and TRBJ2-1; possibly TRBD1 or TRBD2 for D (5 bases each). V lost 5 bases, J lost 5 bases, and 13 bases lay in between. The CDR3 is 14 residues long. Germline values: CDR1 MNHNS, CDR2 SASEGT. The CDR3 DNA reads as TGTGCCAGCAGTAGAAGAGGGGAAAACAATGAGCAGTTCTTC. Encoded protein: CASSRRGENNEQFF.

As for this clonotype: It may be a read error: a sequence one base away is much more abundant. The chain carries TRBV11-3 and TRBJ1-5, with D possibly TRBD1 on 6 matching bases. Germline V lookup: CDR1 SGHNT, CDR2 YENEEA. This CDR3 has 13 residues. Trimming stripped 6 bases from V and 5 bases from J, with 11 bases between. The CDR3 spells CASSPDSHQPQHF. CDR3 coding DNA: TGTGCCAGCAGTCCGGACAGTCATCAGCCCCAGCATTTT.

This clonotype has ten or more counts. V is TRBV7-6 and J is TRBJ2-1, with 8 positions matching TRBD2. Trimming removed 3 bases from V and 8 bases from J; junction bases left unmatched: 6. CDR1 is SGHVS and CDR2 is FNYEAQ in the germline V gene. The CDR3 runs 14 residues. CDR3 residues: CASSLGSGVYEQFF. CDR3 nucleotide sequence: TGTGCCAGCAGCTTGGGTAGCGGGGTCTATGAGCAGTTCTTC.